This TCR beta chain was found in a study of beta chain features in type 1 diabetes. General study findings and limits: All four CD4+ subsets from Type 1 diabetes patients carried moderately but significantly shorter TCRB CDR3s. Patients' naive, central memory and regulatory TCRB repertoires appeared more alike than those of healthy donors. An over-representation of cells with high TCR expression could result from cDNA sequencing. VDJ junctions sequenced from type 1 diabetes patients showed fewer insertions and more deletions.

The study reverse transcribed the entire isolated RNA, so it sequenced expressed TCRB transcripts. Method: immunoSEQ multiplex PCR; TCRdb's copy keeps in-frame clones and lacks some. The sample includes 300,000 to 350,000 clones, around 9.3% of them seen just once. Notes on this clone: Its target is not known.

The sequence derives from a man aged 30-40 years with type 1 diabetes. The source material was central memory CD4+ T cells from blood.

Written as DNA, the CDR3 is TGTGCCAGCACGGGGGTCGGAACCTATAATTCACCCCTCCACTTT. Translating it yields CASTGVGTYNSPLHF. This chain links TRBV28 with TRBJ1-6; perhaps TRBD1 as D (5 bases). There are 15 residues in the CDR3. V shed 7 bases and J shed 2 bases, with 12 bases lying between them. From germline, CDR1 is MDHEN and CDR2 SYDVKM.